This TCR beta chain appears in the sequencing data of a study of post-analysis software for immune sequencing data. Study-level information: In terms of disease course, relapsing-remitting, secondary progressive and progressive-relapsing multiple sclerosis were included. Overall study results and limits: Controls' normalized Chao1 diversity significantly exceeded that of multiple sclerosis patients. Roughly five TRBV segments were significantly more frequent in patients than in controls. TRBV5-6, TRBV5-1 and TRBV20-1 were among these segments.

This clonotype was counted only a few times. As yet, its antigen is unknown. Built from TCR beta cDNA, the libraries had unique molecular identifiers in them. TCRdb re-analysed the PCR reads in MiXCR, keeping a single row per CDR3 protein. The repertoire holds 800,000 to 950,000 distinct CDR3 sequences, with approximately 53% as singletons. Germline V gives CDR1 SGHTA, CDR2 FQGTGA. The V and J ends lost 5 bases and 5 bases, in that order; junction bases with no gene match: 9. The CDR3 covers 18 residues. The sequenced sample consisted of blood. This receptor was obtained from a girl between 5 and 17 years old with multiple sclerosis. The genes are TRBV7-3 and TRBJ2-1; 16 nucleotides match TRBD2. CDR3 sequence reads: CASSPSPGTSGRDNEQFF. The DNA for the CDR3 is TGTGCCAGCAGCCCGAGCCCCGGGACTAGCGGGAGGGACAATGAGCAGTTCTTC.